The TCR beta chain under discussion was sequenced for a study of CD4+ T cells in melanoma. The study's findings and limits: CD8+ T cell, macrophage and B cell function reportedly correlated with neoantigen-specific CD4+ T cells. In melanoma, neoantigen-specific CD4+ T cells reportedly differed in differentiation state.

The data were produced by immunoSEQ multiplex PCR, yet TCRdb's version contains in-frame clones alone and is incomplete. The sample carries about 110,000 clones, around 92% recorded once. V lost 0 bases to trimming and J lost 4 bases, with 8 bases between them. Germline CDR1 reads SGDLS; CDR2 reads YYNGEE. The CDR3 covers 13 residues. With respect to this clone: Its antigen remains unknown.

The sequenced sample was peripheral blood. The J gene is TRBJ2-7, the V gene TRBV9; D remains ambiguous. The TCR originated in a human donor with melanoma. The CDR3 nucleotides read TGTGCCAGCAGCGTAGGACCCTATTACGAGCAGTACTTC. The encoded protein is CASSVGPYYEQYF.